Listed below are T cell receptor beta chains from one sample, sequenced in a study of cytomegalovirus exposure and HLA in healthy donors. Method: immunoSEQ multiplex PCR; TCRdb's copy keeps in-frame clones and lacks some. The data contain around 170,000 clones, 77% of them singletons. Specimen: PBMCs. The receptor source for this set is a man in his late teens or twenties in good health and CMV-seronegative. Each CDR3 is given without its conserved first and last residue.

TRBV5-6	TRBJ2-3	ASSLGDRQGSTDTQY
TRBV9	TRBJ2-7	ASSVAPGLAGGEQY
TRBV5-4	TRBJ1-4	ASSFDSATNEKLF
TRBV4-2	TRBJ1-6	ASSQVGTGAYNSPLH
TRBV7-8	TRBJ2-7	ASSLGGGRY
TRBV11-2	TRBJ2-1	ASRTGLARYNEQF
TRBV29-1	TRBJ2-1	SVGATSVGEQF
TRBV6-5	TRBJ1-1	ASRRTGRGEAF
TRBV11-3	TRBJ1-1	ASSFLQVGNTEAF
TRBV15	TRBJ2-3	ATSGGLLPSTDTQY
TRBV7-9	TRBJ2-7	ASSFGAGGLSSYEQY
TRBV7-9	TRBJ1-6	ASSPGGGGNSPLH
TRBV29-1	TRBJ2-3	SVFQGMDTQY
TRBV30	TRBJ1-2	AWSGGGIGYT
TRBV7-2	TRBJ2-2	ASSSLAGGTGELF
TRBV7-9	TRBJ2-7	ASSDSSYEQY
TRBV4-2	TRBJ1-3	ASSPSDRLLLGGNTIY
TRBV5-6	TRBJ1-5	ASSFMGRGGNQPQH
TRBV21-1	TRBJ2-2	ASSKFPRTGPNTGELF
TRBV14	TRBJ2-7	ASSQGFLAYEQY
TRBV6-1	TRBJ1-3	ASIRTGGRNTIY
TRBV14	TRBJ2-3	ASSQDRLAGWQDTQY
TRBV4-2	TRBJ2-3	ASSQDPTALSSTDTQY
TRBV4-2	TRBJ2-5	ASSQGVVGLETQY
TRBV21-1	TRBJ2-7	ASGAVWTGYVQY
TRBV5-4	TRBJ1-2	ASSSNMDYGYT
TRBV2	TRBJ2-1	ASSDGTSGYNEQF
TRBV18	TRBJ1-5	ASSRDRGNQPQH
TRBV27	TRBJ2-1	ASSLPGLADNEQF
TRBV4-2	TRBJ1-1	ASSSQERSQRGAF
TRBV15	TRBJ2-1	ATSAHRDTDYNEQF
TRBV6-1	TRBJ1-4	ASSDRDRGSEKLF
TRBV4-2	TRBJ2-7	ASSQELAGGFYEQY
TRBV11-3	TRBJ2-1	ASSPGLAGGSYNEQF
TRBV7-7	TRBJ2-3	ASSSTPGDTDTQY
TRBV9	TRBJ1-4	ASSGGHFATNEKLF
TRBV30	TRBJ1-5	AWSVKAGGRSQH
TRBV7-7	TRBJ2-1	ASSPGQGGNEQF
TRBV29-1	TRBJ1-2	SVESGNYGYT
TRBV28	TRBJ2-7	ASSPVQAGSNGDEQY
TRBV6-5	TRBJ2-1	ASSSGTSGYNEQF
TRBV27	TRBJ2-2	ASSFNGRLSGTGELF
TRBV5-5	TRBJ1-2	ASSPGTGPYGYI
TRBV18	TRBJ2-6	ASSPAQGRANVLT
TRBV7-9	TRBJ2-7	ASSLWSNSLSYEQY
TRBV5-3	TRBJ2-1	ARSLLAGQF
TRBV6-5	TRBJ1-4	ASSYFGGTTNEKLF
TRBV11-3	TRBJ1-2	ASSLVDRLANYGYT